The 4 T cell receptor beta chains below come from one sample, sequenced in a study of blood T cells in healthy people across ages. Using a J-beta primer mix together with a sample-barcoded 5' primer, a second PCR was run for about 7 to 12 cycles. TCRdb recomputed calls from the 5' RACE reads with MiXCR, one row per CDR3 protein. Of 1.5 million to 2 million distinct CDR3 sequences in the sample, approximately 28% are singletons; the top ten hold more than 6%. Sequencing used blood. Source of these receptors: a woman in her thirties in good health.

V usage is TRBV7-2 and J usage is TRBJ2-4; 9 nucleotides match TRBD2. The CDR3 extends over 15 amino acids. Germline CDR1 reads SGHTA; CDR2 reads FQGNSA. The junction had 16 bases not matched to a gene; V was cut back by 6 bases and J by 13 bases. CDR3 protein: CASRLTSGSVQEQYF. The CDR3 DNA reads as TGTGCCAGCAGGCTAACTAGCGGGTCCGTTCAGGAGCAGTACTTC.

This clonotype was counted between two and nine times. The CDR3 DNA reads TGTGCCAGCAGCCTGCACGGGGGCACAGATACGCAGTATTTT. It yields the protein CASSLHGGTDTQYF. The chain is built from TRBV7-9 and TRBJ2-3, with D perhaps TRBD2 (5 bases). From germline, CDR1 is SEHNR and CDR2 FQNEAQ (reference sequence). Between the trimmed V and J ends, which lost 5 bases and 1 base, there was a span of 10 bases. CDR3 length equals 14 residues.

The chain combines TRBV20-1 with TRBJ1-2; 10 nucleotides line up with TRBD1. The V gene's germline CDR1 is DFQATT and CDR2 SNEGSKA (reference sequence). The CDR3 runs 13 residues. V was pared by 6 bases and J by 7 bases, with 8 bases of the junction left unmatched. The CDR3 DNA sequence: TGCAGTGCCGTGACAGGGGGCGGTTTTGGCTACACCTTC. Translating gives CSAVTGGGFGYTF.

The chain uses TRBV2 and TRBJ1-2, with 7 bases matching TRBD1. The V gene end was trimmed by 1 base and the J gene end by 3 bases; junction bases not matched to a gene: 8. Germline CDR1 SNHLY, CDR2 FYNNEI. There are 16 residues in the CDR3. The CDR3 here is CASSEEGASLDYGYTF. CDR3 coding DNA: TGTGCCAGCAGTGAAGAGGGGGCCTCCTTGGACTATGGCTACACCTTC.